In its sample, the clone carrying this TCR beta chain was seen a few times. The data derive from a study of Ad26.COV2.S vaccination and SARS-CoV-2 variants. The V end was cut by 5 bases, the J end by 2 bases, with 16 bases between. The CDR3 spans 15 residues. Germline CDR1 and CDR2: SGHKS and YYEKEE (reference sequence). Assay used: immunoSEQ multiplex PCR; TCRdb lists only in-frame clones, some missing. The table has under 500,000 clones, 92% seen once; the top ten hold roughly 1.7%. Treatment in this sample: 19 received Ad26.COV2.S at low or high dose, single or two shots; several received placebo; per-sample allocation not given. Following the first vaccine or placebo injection, samples were taken on day 63.

This chain joins TRBV5-5 and TRBJ1-1, with unresolved D. The source was peripheral blood, collected in a trial of Ad26.COV2.S vaccine versus placebo. The TCR sequence derives from a person aged 18-60 years who received the Ad26.COV2.S COVID-19 vaccine or a placebo. Written as DNA, the CDR3 is TGTGCCAGCAGTATCCTCCCGGAACGCAACACTGAAGCTTTCTTT. Translated, it gives CASSILPERNTEAFF.